The 32 T cell receptor beta chains reported below all come from one sample, sequenced in a study of T cell repertoires in cytomegalovirus infection. From the reads, TCRdb called clonotypes with MiXCR, one entry per CDR3 protein. The profile shows about 300,000 distinct CDR3 sequences, approximately 10% of them singletons. The specimen was PBMCs. These receptors all stem from a human donor in good health (CMV status not recorded). Some clones in this sample may be carry-over from other donors' samples.

This clonotype has a handful of counts. V gene TRBV28 combines with J gene TRBJ1-5; no clear D gene. There are 15 residues in the CDR3. V lost 6 bases and J lost 0, with 12 bases in between. CDR1 and CDR2 (germline): MDHEN, SYDVKM. The CDR3 coding sequence is TGTGCCAGCAGCTACGGACGGATTAGCAATCAGCCCCAGCATTTT. Translation gives CASSYGRISNQPQHF.

This clonotype has at least ten counts. The J gene is TRBJ2-3, the V gene TRBV6-6, with 9 bases aligning to TRBD1. V was pared by 6 bases and J by 8 bases, with 6 bases of the junction left unmatched. From germline, CDR1 is MNHNY and CDR2 SVGAGI (reference sequence). The CDR3 consists of 13 residues. Written as DNA, the CDR3 is TGTGCCAGCAGGATAGGGACAGGGACTACGCAGTATTTT. Its translation is CASRIGTGTTQYF.

This chain uses TRBV20-1 with TRBJ2-6, with 10 bases identical to TRBD1. Per the germline V gene, CDR1 is DFQATT and CDR2 is SNEGSKA (reference sequence). The CDR3 contains 17 residues. V lost 3 bases to trimming and J lost 4 bases; unmatched junction nucleotides: 9. The CDR3, as DNA: TGCAGTGCTAGTCCGACAGGGGGCGCATCCGGGGCCAACGTCCTGACTTTC. Translation: CSASPTGGASGANVLTF.

Comment on this clonotype: This may stem from a read error, because a much larger clone lies one nucleotide away. Written as DNA, the CDR3 is TGTGCCAGCAGTCTAGGATGGCGGGACGGAAGTAATGATAAACTGTTTTTT. Protein: CASSLGWRDGSNDKLFF. The chain couples TRBV27 to TRBJ1-4; perhaps TRBD1 as D (5 bases). CDR1 MNHEY and CDR2 SMNVEV come from the germline V gene (reference sequence). The CDR3 loop spans 17 amino acids.

This clonotype was counted between two and nine times. V usage is TRBV20-1 and J usage is TRBJ1-2, with D hard to call. Germline CDR1 and CDR2: DFQATT and SNEGSKA (reference sequence). Trimming removed 5 bases from V and 2 bases from J, with 21 bases in between. This CDR3 is 16 amino acids long. The DNA of the CDR3 is TGCAGTGCTTCCAGACCTCGACAAGCGTCCAACTATGGCTACACCTTC. Translated, it gives CSASRPRQASNYGYTF.

This clonotype was observed a handful of times. CDR3: CSAREEWGTGLKNEAFF. CDR3 nucleotide sequence: TGCAGTGCTAGAGAAGAATGGGGGACAGGGTTAAAAAATGAAGCTTTCTTT. The rearrangement links TRBV20-1 to TRBJ1-1; 9 bases agree with TRBD1. Germline V lookup: CDR1 DFQATT, CDR2 SNEGSKA (reference sequence). The V and J ends lost 0 bases and 7 bases, in that order; junction bases with no gene match: 15. There are 17 residues in the CDR3.

The chain joins TRBV6-2 or TRBV6-3 to TRBJ2-3, with TRBD2 as a possible D gene (6 bases). The CDR3 length is 21 residues. Looked up from germline, CDR1 is MNHEY and CDR2 is SVGEGT. V was trimmed by 6 bases and J by 1 base, leaving 32 bases between them. The CDR3 nucleotides read TGTGCCAGCAGCTGGAGGGCAGACCAAACCGGGACTCAGAGGCGCACAGATACGCAGTATTTT. This translates into CASSWRADQTGTQRRTDTQYF.

This clonotype came up many times. This rearrangement joins TRBV20-1 to TRBJ2-2; D call uncertain. Germline CDR1 is DFQATT and CDR2 is SNEGSKA (reference sequence). The CDR3 spans 16 residues. The germline V and J ends were trimmed by 0 bases and 1 base, with 12 bases remaining between them. The DNA for the CDR3 is TGCAGTGCTAGAGATTTAGGCGACTTGAACACCGGGGAGCTGTTTTTT. Translation: CSARDLGDLNTGELFF.

This clonotype was seen repeatedly, ten times or more. V is TRBV5-4 and J is TRBJ2-4; 10 nucleotides line up with TRBD2. After removal of 0 bases from V and 8 bases from J, the junction contained 5 bases not matched to a gene. Germline loops: CDR1 SGHNT, CDR2 YYREEE (reference sequence). This CDR3 region has 15 residues. The CDR3 region is CASSLAQRGGDIQYF. Here the CDR3 DNA reads TGTGCCAGCAGCTTGGCCCAGCGGGGGGGCGACATTCAGTACTTC.

This clonotype has ten or more counts. CDR3 sequence (DNA): TGTGCCAGCAGCCCCTATCCCGGGACCGAGAGCTCCTACGAGCAGTACGTC. This encodes CASSPYPGTESSYEQYV. The chain couples TRBV5-6 to TRBJ2-7; tentatively, D is TRBD1 or TRBD2 (5 bases each). Germline V gene lookup returns CDR1 SGHDT and CDR2 YYEEEE. Trimming stripped 4 bases from V and 0 bases from J, with 20 bases between. The CDR3 totals 17 residues.

This clonotype was recorded at least ten times. The genes are TRBV11-2 and TRBJ1-1; no clear D gene. V shed 1 base and J shed 6 bases, with 3 bases lying between them. This CDR3 is built from 11 residues. CDR1 SGHAT and CDR2 FQNNGV come from the germline V gene. This chain's CDR3 is CASSLVAEAFF. The CDR3 coding sequence is TGTGCCAGCAGCTTAGTGGCTGAAGCTTTCTTT.

This clonotype occurred a few times. The gene calls are TRBV6-6 and TRBJ2-3; D is ambiguous. V shed 10 bases and J shed 0 bases, with 11 bases lying between them. The CDR3 spans 13 residues. Germline values: CDR1 MNHNY, CDR2 SVGAGI (reference sequence). In DNA form, the CDR3 reads TGTGCCACCACCTTTTTTAGCACAGATACGCAGTATTTT. It specifies CATTFFSTDTQYF.

This clonotype was found a few times. This chain joins TRBV2 and TRBJ2-7; D uncertain. Trimming left V 4 bases short and J 5 bases short, with 9 bases between. The CDR3 totals 12 residues. CDR1 is SNHLY and CDR2 is FYNNEI in the germline V gene. CDR3 residues: CASSGRFDEQYF. As DNA, the CDR3 is TGTGCCAGCAGTGGCCGGTTTGACGAGCAGTACTTC. Drawing the rest from reference TRBV2 and TRBJ2-7, the complete variable domain is EPEVTQTPSHQVTQMGQEVILRCVPISNHLYFYWYRQILGQKVEFLVSFYNNEISEKSEIFDDQFSVERPDGSNFTLKIRSTKLEDSAMYFCASSGRFDEQYFGPGTRLTVT.

The chain employs TRBV4-1 and TRBJ1-1; D gene uncertain. Germline V gene lookup returns CDR1 MGHRA and CDR2 YSYEKL. The CDR3 has 13 amino acids. V was pared by 5 bases and J by 7 bases, with 14 bases between. The CDR3, as DNA: TGCGCCAGCAGCAGGAACGAGGGTTTTGAAGCTTTCTTT. This translates into CASSRNEGFEAFF.

This clonotype was found a few times. The chain couples TRBV28 to TRBJ2-7; perhaps TRBD2 as D (5 bases). Deletions cut 5 bases from V and 0 bases from J, with 11 bases between. This CDR3 spans 14 amino acids. Looked up from germline, CDR1 is MDHEN and CDR2 is SYDVKM. Here the CDR3 reads CASSTRRSSYEQYV. CDR3 DNA: TGTGCCAGCAGTACTAGAAGGAGCTCCTACGAGCAGTACGTC.

This clonotype was seen repeatedly, ten times or more. The chain carries TRBV28 and TRBJ2-7; 9 nucleotides agree with TRBD2. The CDR3 has 15 amino acids. J was trimmed by 7 bases and V by 4 bases; bases with no gene match: 11. From germline, CDR1 is MDHEN and CDR2 SYDVKM. The CDR3, as DNA: TGTGCCAGCAGTTCCGGGGGTAGCGGGGGACGGGAGCAGTACGTC. This translates into CASSSGGSGGREQYV.

This clonotype was seen ten or more times. J is TRBJ1-1 and V is TRBV7-9; the D gene is possibly TRBD1 (6 bases). The germline V and J ends were trimmed by 5 bases and 5 bases, with 12 bases remaining between them. The germline V gene has CDR1 SEHNR and CDR2 FQNEAQ (reference sequence). The CDR3 spans 13 residues. CDR3 sequence (DNA): TGTGCCAGCAGCGAGGGAGGGGGGACTGAAGCTTTCTTT. It is translated as CASSEGGGTEAFF.

This clonotype has just a few counts. The V call is TRBV12-5, the J call TRBJ2-5; D unclear. Between the trimmed V and J ends, which lost 2 bases and 5 bases, there was a span of 9 bases. Germline V gene lookup returns CDR1 LGHNT and CDR2 FRNRAP. The CDR3 is made up of 13 amino acids. The CDR3 nucleotides read TGTGCTAGTGGTTTGCCCGGTCCGGAGACCCAGTACTTC. It translates to CASGLPGPETQYF.

This clonotype was found many times. The chain employs TRBV7-3 and TRBJ2-1, with D maybe TRBD1 (8 bases). The CDR3 runs to 15 residues. The germline V gene has CDR1 SGHTA and CDR2 FQGTGA. V lost 3 bases and J 7 bases, leaving 16 bases between the germline ends. For the CDR3, the DNA is TGTGCCAGCAGCTTCGGACAGGGAGGGGAGAATGAGCAGTTCTTC. Protein sequence: CASSFGQGGENEQFF. Filled out from reference TRBV7-3 and TRBJ2-1, the complete variable domain reads GAGVSQTPSNKVTEKGKYVELRCDPISGHTALYWYRQSLGQGPEFLIYFQGTGAADDSGLPNDRFFAVRPEGSVSTLKIQRTERGDSAVYLCASSFGQGGENEQFFGPGTRLTVL.

This clonotype appeared many times. The gene calls are TRBV28 and TRBJ2-2; 9 nucleotides agree with TRBD2. V lost 3 bases, J lost 4 bases, and 3 bases stayed unmatched. Germline lookup yields CDR1 MDHEN and CDR2 SYDVKM. The CDR3 contains 15 residues. CDR3 protein: CASSFAGGRTGELFF. CDR3 DNA: TGTGCCAGCAGTTTCGCGGGGGGGCGCACCGGGGAGCTGTTTTTT.

Many counts were recorded for this clonotype. The V and J genes are TRBV7-2 and TRBJ1-4; 8 bases are shared with TRBD1. Looked up from germline, CDR1 is SGHTA and CDR2 is FQGNSA. This CDR3 region has 12 residues. J lost 14 bases, V lost 5 bases, and 7 bases had no gene match. CDR3 DNA sequence: TGTGCCAGCAGCCTAAGGACAGGGAGGCTGTTTTTT. Its translation is CASSLRTGRLFF.

In its sample, this clonotype was seen many times. The rearrangement links TRBV12-3 or TRBV12-4 to TRBJ1-3; 7 bases align to TRBD1. The CDR3 runs 15 residues. Trimming cost V 4 bases and J 4 bases; bases outside gene matches: 7. This CDR3 is CASSSLTGTGNTIYF. DNA of the CDR3: TGTGCCAGCAGTTCCCTGACAGGGACGGGAAACACCATATATTTT.

The chain is built from TRBV29-1 and TRBJ1-1; the D gene is possibly TRBD1 (5 bases). Trimming left V 4 bases short and J 2 bases short, with 8 bases between. The CDR3 runs to 12 residues. CDR1 and CDR2 (germline): SQVTM, ANQGSEA. DNA for the CDR3: TGCAGCGTTGCCGGGGCCAACACTGAAGCTTTCTTT. As protein: CSVAGANTEAFF.

This clonotype was picked up many times. This chain links TRBV7-9 with TRBJ2-3; 9 nucleotides match TRBD1. Germline CDR1 SEHNR, CDR2 FQNEAQ (reference sequence). The CDR3 extends over 15 amino acids. J lost 3 bases, V lost 5 bases, and 6 bases had no gene match. The CDR3 is CASSPTTGGTDTQYF. The CDR3 DNA sequence: TGTGCCAGCAGCCCAACGACAGGGGGAACAGATACGCAGTATTTT.

This clonotype has at least ten counts. The chain combines TRBV7-9 with TRBJ2-7; a weak D match, TRBD1 (5 bases). The CDR3 is made up of 14 amino acids. Germline V gene sequence: CDR1 SEHNR, CDR2 FQNEAQ (reference sequence). V was shortened by 5 bases and J by 3 bases, with 14 bases between the two germline ends. CDR3 sequence: CASSRQLSYYEQYF. The CDR3 coding sequence is TGTGCCAGCAGCCGACAGCTTTCGTACTACGAGCAGTACTTC.

The CDR3 reads CASSYHRGPTGNYGYTF. In DNA, the CDR3 is TGTGCCAGCAGCTACCACAGGGGGCCGACGGGGAACTATGGCTACACCTTC. The V call is TRBV28, the J call TRBJ1-2; 9 bases line up with TRBD1. Per germline, CDR1 MDHEN and CDR2 SYDVKM. The V segment lost 6 bases and the J segment 2 bases; nucleotides outside the gene matches: 13. This CDR3 has 17 residues.

The V and J genes are TRBV6-6 and TRBJ2-6, with D hard to call. Deletions cut 5 bases from V and 0 bases from J, with 23 bases between. The germline CDR1 and CDR2 sequences are MNHNY and SVGAGI (reference sequence). This CDR3 has 20 residues. This chain's CDR3 is CASSPRQSSIRISGANVLTF. As DNA, the CDR3 is TGTGCCAGCAGTCCCCGGCAGTCATCAATCCGTATCTCTGGGGCCAACGTCCTGACTTTC.

On this clonotype itself: This may arise from a read error, as a much more abundant clone is one base away. The gene calls are TRBV2 and TRBJ1-4; 7 positions agree with TRBD1. J was trimmed by 4 bases and V by 6 bases; bases with no gene match: 5. Germline V gene data show CDR1 as SNHLY and CDR2 as FYNNEI. This CDR3 contains 14 residues. CDR3 coding DNA: TGTGCCAGCAGGCCGGGACAGTTTAATGAAAAACTGTTTTTT. Translated, it gives CASRPGQFNEKLFF.

This clonotype was detected many times. The chain recombines TRBV24-1 with TRBJ2-5; 12 bases are shared with TRBD1. CDR1 and CDR2 (germline): KGHDR, SFDVKD. The CDR3 is 15 amino acids. V was pared by 5 bases and J by 3 bases, with 3 bases of the junction left unmatched. The CDR3 region has the DNA TGTGCCACCAGTGCGGGACAGGGGGCGGAAGAGACCCAGTACTTC. As protein: CATSAGQGAEETQYF.

This clonotype was seen many times. This chain connects TRBV7-2 to TRBJ2-1; 8 nucleotides match TRBD2. This CDR3 has 16 amino acids. V dropped 2 bases and J dropped 5; count of bases not matched to a gene: 8. CDR1 SGHTA and CDR2 FQGNSA come from the germline V gene. The CDR3 loop reads CASSLTLRGGNNEQFF. The CDR3 DNA reads as TGTGCCAGCAGCTTAACCCTCCGGGGGGGCAACAATGAGCAGTTCTTC. Looking up the rest from reference TRBV7-2 and TRBJ2-1 gives the full variable domain: GAGVSQSPSNKVTEKGKDVELRCDPISGHTALYWYRQSLGQGLEFLIYFQGNSAPDKSGLPSDRFSAERTGGSVSTLTIQRTQQEDSAVYLCASSLTLRGGNNEQFFGPGTRLTVL.

The table lists this clonotype with many counts. CDR3 nucleotide sequence: TGTGCCAGCACCGAAGAGGGAAGGGGATCGACTGAAGCTTTCTTT. This codes for CASTEEGRGSTEAFF. The chain links TRBV28 to TRBJ1-1; D might be TRBD1 (5 bases). Trimming took 7 bases from V and 5 from J, leaving 20 bases between them. CDR3 length: 15 amino acids. Germline V CDR1 and CDR2: MDHEN, SYDVKM.

This clonotype showed up just a few times. The chain has TRBV6-6 and TRBJ2-4; TRBD1 might be the D (6 bases). Germline V gene sequence: CDR1 MNHNY, CDR2 SVGAGI (reference sequence). This CDR3 spans 14 amino acids. The V end was cut by 5 bases, the J end by 1 base, with 9 bases between. The CDR3 protein is CASSRTGAKNIQYF. CDR3 nucleotide sequence: TGTGCCAGCAGTAGAACAGGGGCCAAAAACATTCAGTACTTC.